This T cell receptor (beta chain) was sequenced during a study of immune characterization of retroperitoneal liposarcoma. TCRdb redid the calling of the PCR reads with MiXCR, one entry per CDR3 protein. The table has 9,500 to 13,000 distinct CDR3 sequences, 27% seen once; the top ten hold 9.3%. Per the germline V gene, CDR1 is KGHDR and CDR2 is SFDVKD. Trimming took off 7 bases at V and 6 bases at J, with 11 bases between the two ends. This CDR3 is 13 amino acids long. By sample share, this clonotype is large (0.1 to 1%). Sequenced: tumor tissue. The chain combines TRBV24-1 with TRBJ2-2, with no clear D. The clonotype comes from a female donor with retroperitoneal liposarcoma. The CDR3 region has the DNA TGTGCCACCAGCGCCCTAGGACCCGGGGAGCTGTTTTTT. It yields the protein CATSALGPGELFF.